These 2 T cell receptor beta chains originate from one sample sequenced in a study of cytomegalovirus exposure and HLA in healthy donors. Both 60 Vbeta primers and 13 Jbeta primers went into the PCR. Clones were read by immunoSEQ multiplex PCR, and TCRdb kept only the in-frame ones, dropping some. The sample consists of around 120,000 clones, 75% to 85% of them appearing once. Sequencing input: PBMCs. These TCRs come from a woman aged 45-59 years in good health and CMV-seropositive.

In DNA form, the CDR3 reads TGCAGTGCTAGAGTAATGGCAGAAGCTTTCTTT. Protein sequence: CSARVMAEAFF. The J gene is TRBJ1-1, the V gene TRBV20-1; D gene unclear. Germline CDR1 and CDR2: DFQATT and SNEGSKA (reference sequence). V was cut by 1 base and J by 8 bases, with 8 bases left in between. CDR3 length: 11 amino acids.

The DNA of the CDR3 is TGTGCCAGCAGTAACCGGGTCCTAGGAGAAGAGACCCAGTACTTC. Translated: CASSNRVLGEETQYF. The chain couples TRBV5-8 to TRBJ2-5; D ambiguous. V lost 5 bases to trimming and J lost 3 bases, with 17 bases between them. Germline V gene lookup returns CDR1 SGHTS and CDR2 YDEGEE. The CDR3 is 15 residues long.